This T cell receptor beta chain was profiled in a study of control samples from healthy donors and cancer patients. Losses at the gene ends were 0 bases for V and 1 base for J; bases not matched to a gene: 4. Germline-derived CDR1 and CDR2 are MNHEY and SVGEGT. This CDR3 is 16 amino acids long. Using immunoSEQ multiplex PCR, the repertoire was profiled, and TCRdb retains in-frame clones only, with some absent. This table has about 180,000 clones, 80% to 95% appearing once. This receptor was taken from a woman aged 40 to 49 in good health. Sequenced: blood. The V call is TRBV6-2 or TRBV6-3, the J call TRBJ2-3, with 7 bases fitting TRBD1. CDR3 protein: CASSYSGGRGTDTQYF. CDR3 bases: TGTGCCAGCAGTTACTCAGGGGGCCGGGGCACAGATACGCAGTATTTT.